This T cell receptor (beta chain) comes out of a study of cytomegalovirus exposure and HLA in healthy donors. Study-level results: Listed as cytomegalovirus-associated were over 150 TCR beta chains. Later analysis identified a missense DCLRE1C variant that was linked to TCR beta V- and J-gene trimming.

PCR was performed using 60 Vbeta and 13 Jbeta primers. Measured with immunoSEQ multiplex PCR; TCRdb has only the in-frame clones, and not every one. The table shows about 120,000 clones, with around three quarters occurring only once. Trimming at V came to 5 bases and at J to 5 bases, leaving 16 bases not matched to a gene. This CDR3 is 19 amino acids long. The germline gives CDR1 SGHTA, CDR2 FQGTGA. A remark on this clone: No antigen is known for it.

The sequence came from a female donor in good health and CMV-seronegative. The chain combines TRBV7-3 with TRBJ2-5; 14 nucleotides align to TRBD2. Sequenced material: PBMCs. The CDR3 protein is CASSPGTSGRIPNEETQYF. CDR3 nucleotide sequence: TGTGCCAGCAGCCCTGGGACTAGCGGGAGAATCCCAAATGAGGAGACCCAGTACTTC.